This TCR beta chain was captured in a study of OX40 agonist ivuxolimab in advanced cancers. The V gene lost 10 bases and the J gene lost 4 bases, with 26 bases spanning the gap. In germline, CDR1 is MNHEY, CDR2 SMNVEV (reference sequence). The CDR3 runs to 16 residues. Measured with immunoSEQ multiplex PCR; TCRdb has only the in-frame clones, and not every one. The sample lists approximately 54,000 clones, approximately 89% seen once, with roughly 12% in the top ten. This receptor was obtained from an adult with an advanced solid tumor such as melanoma, head and neck, liver or kidney cancer. Sample: CD4+ or CD8+ T cells sorted from blood, taken in a trial of the OX40 agonist ivuxolimab. This sequence joins TRBV27 and TRBJ2-7; tentatively, D is TRBD1 (5 bases). The CDR3 here is CAIERGSGKRPYEQYF. CDR3 nucleotides: TGTGCCATCGAAAGGGGTTCAGGGAAGAGGCCTTACGAGCAGTACTTC.